Sequencing of this T cell receptor beta chain was carried out in a study of OX40 agonist ivuxolimab in advanced cancers. Study information: Three partial responders included one hepatocellular carcinoma patient and two cutaneous melanoma patients.

Measured with immunoSEQ multiplex PCR; TCRdb has only the in-frame clones, and not every one. The top ten hold approximately 1.2% of the sample, which has some 100,000 clones, 80% to 90% seen once. Here the sequenced sample was CD4+ or CD8+ T cells sorted from blood, taken in a trial of the OX40 agonist ivuxolimab. The sequence was collected from an adult with an advanced solid tumor such as melanoma, head and neck, liver or kidney cancer.

The CDR3 protein is CASSFLGSGTYGYTF. CDR3 coding DNA: TGTGCCAGTAGCTTTTTAGGTTCGGGGACCTATGGCTACACCTTC. This rearrangement joins TRBV19 to TRBJ1-2; a weak D match, TRBD1 (5 bases). The CDR3 has 15 amino acids. CDR1 is LNHDA and CDR2 is SQIVND in the germline V gene (reference sequence). V shed 6 bases and J shed 4 bases, with 18 bases lying between them.